These 29 T cell receptor beta chains originate from one sample sequenced in a study of T cells in Graves' hyperthyroidism and ophthalmopathy. The source material, RNA transcripts, was used to amplify TCR beta CDR3 regions. The TCR CDR3 was amplified in a first-round RT-PCR using the HTBI primer set. TCRdb recomputed calls from the multiplex PCR reads with MiXCR, one row per CDR3 protein. Among about 840,000 distinct CDR3 sequences, roughly 40% were seen once, and the ten largest hold 7% to 10%. Sequencing was done on a sample of blood. These receptor sequences come from a man aged 18 to 30 with Graves' hyperthyroidism.

This sequence joins TRBV6-1 and TRBJ2-7; 7 positions match TRBD2. The CDR3 totals 13 residues. The V segment lost 3 bases and the J segment 9 bases; nucleotides outside the gene matches: 8. CDR1 is MNHNS and CDR2 is SASEGT in the germline V gene. The CDR3 DNA is TGTGCCAGCAGTGACTTCGGGGGGACCGGGCAGTACTTC. The encoded protein is CASSDFGGTGQYF.

To note about this clonotype: A much larger clone differs by one base, so this may be a read error. This CDR3 is missing its conserved last phenylalanine or tryptophan, likely due to a read error. The gene calls are TRBV10-3 and TRBJ1-1, with TRBD1 identical over 7 bases. The trim removed 2 bases at V and 1 base at J, leaving 10 bases unmatched. The CDR3 has 17 residues. The germline CDR1 and CDR2 sequences are ENHRY and SYGVKD. The DNA of the CDR3 is TGTGCCATCAGTGAGGCCACAGGGGACACGAGGAACACTGAAGCTTTCCTT. This sequence encodes CAISEATGDTRNTEAFL.

This clonotype was detected ten times or more. At one of its ends the junction is not consistent with the germline gene, which may arise from a read error. This chain joins TRBV7-7 and TRBJ2-2, with TRBD2 matching 9 bases. Germline loops: CDR1 SSHAT, CDR2 FNYEAQ (reference sequence). The CDR3 totals 14 residues. The CDR3 coding sequence is TGTGCTAGCAGCTTACGACTAGCGGACGGGGAGCTGTTTTTT. Amino acids: CASSLRLADGELFF. Complete variable domain (other parts from reference TRBV7-7 and TRBJ2-2): GAGVSQSPRYKVTKRGQDVTLRCDPISSHATLYWYQQALGQGPEFLTYFNYEAQPDKSGLPSDRFSAERPEGSISTLTIQRTEQRDSAMYRCASSLRLADGELFFGEGSRLTVL.

This clonotype was observed a handful of times. The junction departs from germline at one end; a sequencing error may be responsible. The V call is TRBV4-1, the J call TRBJ2-5; possibly TRBD1 or TRBD2 for D (6 bases each). The CDR3 runs 13 residues. Germline loops: CDR1 MGHRA, CDR2 YSYEKL. This CDR3 is CASSHCEGDWQSF. The CDR3 DNA sequence: TGCGCCAGCAGCCACTGTGAGGGGGACTGGCAGTCCTTC.

This clonotype was detected many times. The V gene is TRBV2, the J gene TRBJ1-5, with D possibly being TRBD1 (5 bases). Germline values: CDR1 SNHLY, CDR2 FYNNEI. This CDR3 comprises 14 residues. The V and J ends lost 3 bases and 6 bases respectively, with 12 bases between them. CDR3 amino acids: CASSDLGAGQPQHF. CDR3 in DNA: TGTGCCAGCAGTGATCTTGGGGCTGGTCAGCCCCAGCATTTT.

The chain has TRBV25-1 and TRBJ1-6, with D possibly being TRBD1 (5 bases). Germline V lookup: CDR1 MGHDK, CDR2 SYGVNS. Trimming stripped 5 bases from V and 7 bases from J, with 12 bases between. The CDR3 extends over 14 amino acids. The CDR3 coding sequence is TGTGCCAGCAGTCGAGGACACGTGAATTCACCCCTCCACTTT. It codes for CASSRGHVNSPLHF.

The chain is built from TRBV20-1 and TRBJ2-7; D not certain. V was clipped by 5 bases and J by 3 bases, with 17 bases between them. The CDR3 runs 14 residues. From germline, CDR1 is DFQATT and CDR2 SNEGSKA (reference sequence). CDR3 region: CSAPNLGKSYEQYF. CDR3 nucleotides: TGCAGTGCTCCAAATCTAGGGAAAAGCTACGAGCAGTACTTC.

This clonotype was counted ten times or more. The gene calls are TRBV29-1 and TRBJ2-2; perhaps TRBD2 as D (5 bases). The germline V gene has CDR1 SQVTM and CDR2 ANQGSEA. V lost 0 bases and J 5 bases, leaving 7 bases between the germline ends. This CDR3 has 13 residues. The CDR3 bases are TGCAGCGTTGAAGACAGAGGGACCGGGGAGCTGTTTTTT. As protein: CSVEDRGTGELFF.

This clonotype was found many times. The chain carries TRBV29-1 and TRBJ2-2; D gene uncertain. The germline CDR1 and CDR2 sequences are SQVTM and ANQGSEA. The CDR3 sequence is 14 residues long. The V end was cut by 3 bases, the J end by 4 bases, with 12 bases between. CDR3 protein: CSVEARGSTGELFF. The CDR3 nucleotides read TGCAGCGTTGAGGCGCGAGGAAGCACCGGGGAGCTGTTTTTT.

This clonotype was detected a few times. The chain employs TRBV6-6 and TRBJ1-5; no firm D call. Per the germline V gene, CDR1 is MNHNY and CDR2 is SVGAGI (reference sequence). The CDR3 has 13 residues. Deletions cut 8 bases from V and 2 bases from J, with 10 bases between. Written as DNA, the CDR3 is TGTGCCAGCGGCGGTGTGGGCAATCAGCCCCAGCATTTT. This gives the protein CASGGVGNQPQHF.

The chain employs TRBV20-1 and TRBJ1-5; no clear D. Germline V gene lookup returns CDR1 DFQATT and CDR2 SNEGSKA (reference sequence). V lost 7 bases to trimming and J lost 5 bases, with 6 bases between them. The CDR3 runs 10 residues. The CDR3 is CSVPYQPQHF. For the CDR3, the DNA is TGCAGTGTGCCTTATCAGCCCCAGCATTTT.

The chain links TRBV2 to TRBJ1-2, with D possibly matching TRBD1 (5 bases). The CDR3 has 18 residues. Per germline, CDR1 SNHLY and CDR2 FYNNEI. With 5 bases removed from V and 6 bases from J, the gap between germline ends came to 28 bases. The CDR3 DNA reads as TGTGCCAGCAGTTTCTATCCCTCGGGTATGGGGGGGTCGCATGGCTACACCTTC. This translates into CASSFYPSGMGGSHGYTF.

This clonotype has just one count. An end of the junction does not agree with germline; a read error may underlie this. The chain carries TRBV7-7 and TRBJ2-7, with D perhaps TRBD2 (6 bases). The CDR3 consists of 16 residues. CDR1 is SSHAT, CDR2 FNYEAQ, per germline (reference sequence). CDR3 nucleotide sequence: TGCGCCAGCAGCCGGTACCCAAGCGGGTCCACCTACGAGCAGTACTTC. Its translation is CASSRYPSGSTYEQYF.

As concerns this clonotype: A much larger clone lies a single base off, so this may be a read error. This sequence joins TRBV10-3 and TRBJ2-5; 9 bases fit TRBD2. The CDR3 runs to 16 residues. Looked up from germline, CDR1 is ENHRY and CDR2 is SYGVKD. Germline trimming cut 2 bases from V and 4 bases from J; bases unmatched to any gene: 8. The CDR3 nucleotides read TGTGCCATCAGTGAGCCCTTGGGACTAGCAGGAGAGACCCAGTACTTC. Its translation: CAISEPLGLAGETQYF.

The chain carries TRBV20-1 and TRBJ1-6; 10 bases fit TRBD1. CDR3 length: 15 amino acids. After removal of 2 bases from V and 9 bases from J, the junction contained 7 bases not matched to a gene. Looked up from germline, CDR1 is DFQATT and CDR2 is SNEGSKA (reference sequence). CDR3 loop: CSARIGGQGSSPLHF. The CDR3 nucleotides are TGCAGTGCTAGAATAGGGGGACAGGGGAGTTCACCCCTCCACTTT.

CDR3 sequence reads: CSAPQGAQETQYF. CDR3 sequence (DNA): TGCAGTGCCCCTCAGGGGGCCCAAGAGACCCAGTACTTC. The gene calls are TRBV20-1 and TRBJ2-5; 8 nucleotides line up with TRBD1. From germline, CDR1 is DFQATT and CDR2 SNEGSKA (reference sequence). The ends lost 6 bases at V and 1 base at J; junction bases unmatched: 4. The CDR3 runs to 13 residues.

The genes are TRBV7-6 and TRBJ2-2; 8 bases fit TRBD2. The junction had 9 bases not matched to a gene; V was cut back by 10 bases and J by 5 bases. CDR3 length: 14 residues. Germline CDR1 is SGHVS and CDR2 is FNYEAQ. CDR3 region: CATREGIGTGELFF. CDR3 DNA sequence: TGTGCCACCCGGGAGGGTATAGGTACCGGGGAGCTGTTTTTT.

This clonotype showed up just a few times. The rearrangement links TRBV2 to TRBJ1-1; 8 nucleotides line up with TRBD1. Germline CDR1 reads SNHLY; CDR2 reads FYNNEI. CDR3 length: 12 amino acids. CDR3 DNA sequence: TGTGCAAAGGGACAGGAGGACACTGAAGCTTTCTTT. It yields the protein CAKGQEDTEAFF.

A note on this clonotype: A much larger clone lies a single base off, so this may be a read error. This chain's CDR3 is CASSEGSSRGYTF. The CDR3, as DNA: TGTGCCAGCAGCGAAGGGTCTAGCAGGGGCTACACCTTC. The J gene is TRBJ1-2, the V gene TRBV7-2, with no clear D. Germline values: CDR1 SGHTA, CDR2 FQGNSA. There are 13 residues in the CDR3. V lost 5 bases, J lost 8 bases, and 15 bases lay in between.

In its sample, this clonotype was seen many times. V and J are TRBV2 and TRBJ1-3; D ambiguous. V gave up 1 base and J gave up 4 bases, with 8 bases separating them. CDR1 is SNHLY, CDR2 FYNNEI, per germline. This CDR3 has 14 residues. The DNA for the CDR3 is TGTGCCAGCAGTGAAGGGGGAGCCGGAAACACCATATATTTT. It is translated as CASSEGGAGNTIYF.

This clonotype has a handful of counts. V usage is TRBV9 and J usage is TRBJ2-7, with D perhaps TRBD2 (6 bases). The length of the CDR3 is 14 residues. Trimming took off 4 bases at V and 5 bases at J, with 16 bases between the two ends. Germline-derived CDR1 and CDR2 are SGDLS and YYNGEE. The DNA of the CDR3 is TGTGCCAGCAGCTTCGGGGCGGCGGGGAACGAGCAGTACTTC. Amino acids: CASSFGAAGNEQYF.

Details on this clonotype: With a much larger clone just one base away, this may be a read error. The chain uses TRBV7-2 and TRBJ1-1, with D uncertain. Germline V gives CDR1 SGHTA, CDR2 FQGNSA. This CDR3 comprises 14 residues. Written as DNA, the CDR3 is TGTGCCAGCGGCTTAGCTCCGGGGAACACTGAAGCTTTCTTT. Residues: CASGLAPGNTEAFF.

The chain employs TRBV29-1 and TRBJ1-2; 7 positions agree with TRBD1. The CDR3 sequence is 13 residues long. Trimming at V came to 6 bases and at J to 5 bases, leaving 9 bases not matched to a gene. The germline CDR1 and CDR2 sequences are SQVTM and ANQGSEA. Here the CDR3 reads CSVPAGGPYGYTF. CDR3 DNA: TGCAGCGTCCCGGCAGGGGGACCTTATGGCTACACCTTC. Complete variable domain (other parts from reference TRBV29-1 and TRBJ1-2): SAVISQKPSRDICQRGTSLTIQCQVDSQVTMMFWYRQQPGQSLTLIATANQGSEATYESGFVIDKFPISRPNLTFSTLTVSNMSPEDSSIYLCSVPAGGPYGYTFGSGTRLTVV.

The chain joins TRBV5-1 to TRBJ2-2; the D is unclear. CDR3 length: 13 amino acids. V lost 7 bases and J lost 0, with 7 bases in between. The germline V gene has CDR1 SGHRS and CDR2 YFSETQ. The chain's CDR3 is CASESPNTGELFF. CDR3 in DNA: TGCGCCAGCGAGTCACCGAACACCGGGGAGCTGTTTTTT.

This chain joins TRBV7-8 and TRBJ2-2; TRBD2 aligns across 12 bases. This CDR3 has 17 amino acids. With 3 bases clipped from V and 2 bases from J, the junction kept 4 bases outside the gene matches. The germline CDR1 and CDR2 sequences are SGHVS and FQNEAQ. The CDR3 here is CASSFTSGGLNTGELFF. The CDR3 DNA is TGTGCCAGCAGCTTTACTAGCGGGGGGCTCAACACCGGGGAGCTGTTTTTT.

The sample holds a few counts of this clonotype. The J gene is TRBJ1-1, the V gene TRBV5-1; D remains unclear. The CDR3 runs 15 residues. Germline CDR1 is SGHRS and CDR2 is YFSETQ. The V gene lost 4 bases and the J gene lost 0 bases, with 13 bases spanning the gap. The CDR3 DNA sequence: TGCGCCAGCAGCGATCTCGGCCTCCTGAACACTGAAGCTTTCTTT. Its protein product is CASSDLGLLNTEAFF.

The chain employs TRBV12-3 or TRBV12-4 and TRBJ2-5; TRBD1 matches at 8 bases. With 3 bases clipped from V and 8 bases from J, the junction kept 11 bases outside the gene matches. The CDR3 sequence is 15 residues long. CDR3: CASSFGTGSAITQYF. The CDR3 DNA sequence: TGTGCCAGCAGTTTTGGGACAGGCTCAGCGATCACCCAGTACTTC.

This clonotype showed up many times. One end of the junction varies from germline; a read error may be responsible. The CDR3 here is CASSLIAEETQYF. The DNA of the CDR3 is TGTGCCAGCAGCTTAATTGCGGAAGAGACCCAGTACTTC. V usage is TRBV5-1 and J usage is TRBJ2-5; no clear D. There are 13 residues in the CDR3. CDR1 is SGHRS and CDR2 is YFSETQ in the germline V gene. The full variable domain, rest sourced from reference TRBV5-1 and TRBJ2-5, is KAGVTQTPRYLIKTRGQQVTLSCSPISGHRSVSWYQQTPGQGLQFLFEYFSETQRNKGNFPGRFSGRQFSNSRSEMNVSTLELGDSALYLCASSLIAEETQYFGPGTRLLVL.

This clonotype was seen ten or more times. The J gene is TRBJ1-3, the V gene TRBV7-9; D gene ambiguous. The V gene lost 2 bases and the J gene lost 9 bases, with 11 bases spanning the gap. Germline V lookup: CDR1 SEHNR, CDR2 FQNEAQ (reference sequence). This CDR3 spans 13 amino acids. DNA of the CDR3: TGTGCCAGCAGCTTAATCCAGCGTGGCACCATATATTTT. This encodes CASSLIQRGTIYF. Together with reference TRBV7-9 and TRBJ1-3, the CDR3 gives the full variable domain: DTGVSQNPRHKITKRGQNVTFRCDPISEHNRLYWYRQTLGQGPEFLTYFQNEAQLEKSRLLSDRFSAERPKGSFSTLEIQRTEQGDSAMYLCASSLIQRGTIYFGEGSWLTVV.